The entry below describes one T cell receptor (beta chain). No antigen is known for it. There are no base qualities to consult, and no much larger clone falls within one base. These data originate in a study of T cell repertoires in cytomegalovirus infection (dated by TCRdb to about 2019). Some background on the complete study: Because public TCR beta signatures pointed to carriage of CMV infection together with the matching HLA type, the HLA type of each donor mattered for the analysis. What the study reported, not specific to this receptor: Carriers of CMV infection plus the relevant HLA type were discriminated by the cumulative frequency of public TCR beta family members in the study cohort and in an independent roughly 370-donor cohort. In the ex vivo response, HLA-C-restricted CMV-specific TCR beta clonotypes were dominant, and in two of eight donors the single most frequent clonotype came from this HLA-C-restricted group.

Sequencer: Illumina HiSeq 1500. The public reads were reanalyzed by TCRdb: fastp trimming at Q25, MiXCR alignment, in-frame beta chains only. Rows merge per CDR3 protein into single entries with the most common DNA and genes. Present in this sample are over 150,000 distinct CDR3 sequences, about a sixth of which were seen just once. Of the sample, 20% to 25% falls within the top ten clones. The germline V gene encodes CDR1 MNHEY and CDR2 SVGEGT. The cysteine opens and the phenylalanine closes a CDR3 of 17 amino acids. This entry keeps only the CDR3 DNA: 51 bases, framed from base 1. V is reduced by 0 bases and J by 2 bases, leaving a spacing of 17 bases between them.

Input material: CD8+ T cells from PBMCs. The V and J genes are TRBV6-2 or TRBV6-3 and TRBJ2-7; the D gene remains uncertain. The receptor was derived from a human donor in good health (CMV status not recorded). Some clones in this sample may be carry-over from other donors' samples. The DNA is TGTGCCAGCAGTTACTCGAGTCCAGGACCAAGGGCCTACGAGCAGTACTTC. The translation is CASSYSSPGPRAYEQYF.